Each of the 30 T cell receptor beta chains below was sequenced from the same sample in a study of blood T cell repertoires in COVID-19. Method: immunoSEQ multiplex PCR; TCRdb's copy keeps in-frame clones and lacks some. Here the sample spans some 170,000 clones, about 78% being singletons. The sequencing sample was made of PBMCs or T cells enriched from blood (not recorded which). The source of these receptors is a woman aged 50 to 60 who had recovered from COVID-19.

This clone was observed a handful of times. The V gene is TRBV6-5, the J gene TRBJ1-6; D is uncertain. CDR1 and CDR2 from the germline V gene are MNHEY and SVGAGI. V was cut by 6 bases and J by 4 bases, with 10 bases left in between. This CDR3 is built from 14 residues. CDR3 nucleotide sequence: TGTGCCAGCAGCGCTGGGCCTTATAATTCACCCCTCCACTTT. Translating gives CASSAGPYNSPLHF.

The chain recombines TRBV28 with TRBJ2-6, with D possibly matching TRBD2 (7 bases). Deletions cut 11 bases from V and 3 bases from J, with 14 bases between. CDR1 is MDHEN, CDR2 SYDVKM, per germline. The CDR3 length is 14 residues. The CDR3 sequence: CAGGAVGGANVLTF. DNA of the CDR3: TGTGCCGGGGGGGCAGTTGGTGGGGCCAACGTCCTGACTTTC.

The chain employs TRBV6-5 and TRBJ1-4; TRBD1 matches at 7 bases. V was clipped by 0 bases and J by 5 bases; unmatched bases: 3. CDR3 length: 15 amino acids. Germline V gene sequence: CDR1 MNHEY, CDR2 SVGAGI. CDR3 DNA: TGTGCCAGCAGTTACTCGACAGGGTACAATGAAAAACTGTTTTTT. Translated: CASSYSTGYNEKLFF.

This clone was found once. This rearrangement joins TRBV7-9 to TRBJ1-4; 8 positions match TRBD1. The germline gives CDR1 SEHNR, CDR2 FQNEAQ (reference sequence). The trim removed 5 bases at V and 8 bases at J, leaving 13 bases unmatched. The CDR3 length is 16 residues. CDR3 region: CASSTRTGREGEKLFF. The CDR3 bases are TGTGCCAGCAGCACAAGGACAGGGAGGGAGGGGGAAAAACTGTTTTTT.

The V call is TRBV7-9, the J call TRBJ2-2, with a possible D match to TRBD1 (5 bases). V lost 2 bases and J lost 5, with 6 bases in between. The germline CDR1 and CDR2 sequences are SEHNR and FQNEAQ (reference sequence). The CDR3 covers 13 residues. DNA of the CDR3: TGTGCCAGCAGCTTACAGGGAACCGGGGAGCTGTTTTTT. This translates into CASSLQGTGELFF.

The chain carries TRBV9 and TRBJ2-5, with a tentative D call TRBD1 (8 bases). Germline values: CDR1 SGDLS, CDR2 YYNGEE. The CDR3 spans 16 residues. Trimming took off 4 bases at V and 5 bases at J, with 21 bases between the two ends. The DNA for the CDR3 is TGTGCCAGCAGCTCGGGGGGCGCAGGGGGCGCGGAGACCCAGTACTTC. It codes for CASSSGGAGGAETQYF.

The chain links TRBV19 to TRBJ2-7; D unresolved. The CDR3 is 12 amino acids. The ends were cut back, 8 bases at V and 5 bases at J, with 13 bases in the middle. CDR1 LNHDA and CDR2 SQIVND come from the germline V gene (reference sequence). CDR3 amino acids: CASSGRNHEQYF. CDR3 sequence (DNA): TGTGCCAGTTCAGGTAGGAACCACGAGCAGTACTTC.

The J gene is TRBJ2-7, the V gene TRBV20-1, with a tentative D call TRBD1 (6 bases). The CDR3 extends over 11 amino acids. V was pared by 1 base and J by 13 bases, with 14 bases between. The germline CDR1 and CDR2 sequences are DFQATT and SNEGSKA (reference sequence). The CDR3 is CSARAGTPGYF. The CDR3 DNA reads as TGCAGTGCTAGAGCCGGGACACCCGGTTACTTC.

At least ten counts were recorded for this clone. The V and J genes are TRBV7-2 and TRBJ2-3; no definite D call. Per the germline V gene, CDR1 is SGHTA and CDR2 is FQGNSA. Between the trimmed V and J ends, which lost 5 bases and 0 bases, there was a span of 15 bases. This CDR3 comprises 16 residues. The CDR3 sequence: CASSRPRTPSTDTQYF. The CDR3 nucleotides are TGTGCCAGCAGCCGTCCTAGAACCCCTAGCACAGATACGCAGTATTTT.

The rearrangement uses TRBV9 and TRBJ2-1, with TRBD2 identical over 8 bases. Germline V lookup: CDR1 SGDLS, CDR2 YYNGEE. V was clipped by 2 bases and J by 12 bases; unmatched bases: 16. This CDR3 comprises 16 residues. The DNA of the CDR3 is TGTGCCAGCAGCGTCAGTTACGGGAGGGCCGAGGGTTGGCAGTTCTTC. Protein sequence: CASSVSYGRAEGWQFF.

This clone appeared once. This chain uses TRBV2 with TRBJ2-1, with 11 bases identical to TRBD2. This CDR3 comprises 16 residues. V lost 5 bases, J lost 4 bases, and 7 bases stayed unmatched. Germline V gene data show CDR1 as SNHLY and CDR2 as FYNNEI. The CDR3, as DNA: TGTGCCAGCAGTCCCCGTTCTAGCGGGAGGTACAATGAGCAGTTCTTC. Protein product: CASSPRSSGRYNEQFF. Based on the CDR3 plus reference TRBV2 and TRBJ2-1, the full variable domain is EPEVTQTPSHQVTQMGQEVILRCVPISNHLYFYWYRQILGQKVEFLVSFYNNEISEKSEIFDDQFSVERPDGSNFTLKIRSTKLEDSAMYFCASSPRSSGRYNEQFFGPGTRLTVL.

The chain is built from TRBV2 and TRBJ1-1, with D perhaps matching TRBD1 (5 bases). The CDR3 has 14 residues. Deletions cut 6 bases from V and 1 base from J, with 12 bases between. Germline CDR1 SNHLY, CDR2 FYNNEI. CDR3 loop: CASSLEGRNTEAFF. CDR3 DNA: TGTGCCAGCAGCCTGGAGGGGAGGAACACTGAAGCTTTCTTT. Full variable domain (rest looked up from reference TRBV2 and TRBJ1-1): EPEVTQTPSHQVTQMGQEVILRCVPISNHLYFYWYRQILGQKVEFLVSFYNNEISEKSEIFDDQFSVERPDGSNFTLKIRSTKLEDSAMYFCASSLEGRNTEAFFGQGTRLTVV.

CDR3 region: CASSLGRVAGQANYEQYF. CDR3 coding DNA: TGTGCCAGCAGCTTAGGTAGGGTAGCAGGACAGGCAAACTACGAGCAGTACTTC. The chain has TRBV7-9 and TRBJ2-7; 7 nucleotides agree with TRBD1. Trimming cost V 1 base and J 3 bases; bases outside gene matches: 15. The CDR3 is 18 residues long. In germline, CDR1 is SEHNR, CDR2 FQNEAQ (reference sequence).

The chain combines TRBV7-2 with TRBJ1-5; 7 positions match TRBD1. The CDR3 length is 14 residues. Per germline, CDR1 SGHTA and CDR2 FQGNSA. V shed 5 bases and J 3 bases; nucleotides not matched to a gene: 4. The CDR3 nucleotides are TGTGCCAGCAGCCCGGGACAGAACAATCAGCCCCAGCATTTT. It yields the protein CASSPGQNNQPQHF.

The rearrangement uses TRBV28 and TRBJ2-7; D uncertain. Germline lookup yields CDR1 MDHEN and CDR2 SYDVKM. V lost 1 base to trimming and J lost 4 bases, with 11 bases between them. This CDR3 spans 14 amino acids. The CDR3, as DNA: TGTGCCAGCAGTTTATTGCAGCGTTGGTACGAGCAGTACTTC. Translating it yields CASSLLQRWYEQYF.

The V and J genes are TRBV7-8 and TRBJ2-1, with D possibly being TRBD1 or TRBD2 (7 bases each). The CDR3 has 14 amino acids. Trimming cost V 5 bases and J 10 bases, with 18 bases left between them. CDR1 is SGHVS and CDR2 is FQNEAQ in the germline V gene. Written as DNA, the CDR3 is TGTGCCAGCAGCCCAGCGGGACAGCGAAAGGAGCAGTTCTTC. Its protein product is CASSPAGQRKEQFF.

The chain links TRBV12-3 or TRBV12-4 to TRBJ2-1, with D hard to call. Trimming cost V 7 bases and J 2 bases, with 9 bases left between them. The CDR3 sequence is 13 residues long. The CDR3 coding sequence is TGTGCCAGCAACCAAAACACCTACAATGAGCAGTTCTTC. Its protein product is CASNQNTYNEQFF.

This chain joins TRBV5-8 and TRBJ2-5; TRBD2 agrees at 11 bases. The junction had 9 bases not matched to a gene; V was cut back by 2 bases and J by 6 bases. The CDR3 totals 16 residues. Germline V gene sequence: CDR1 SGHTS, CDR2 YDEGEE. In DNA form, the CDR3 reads TGTGCCAGCAGCTTTCTGACTAGCGGGGCCCGGCAGACCCAGTACTTC. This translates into CASSFLTSGARQTQYF.

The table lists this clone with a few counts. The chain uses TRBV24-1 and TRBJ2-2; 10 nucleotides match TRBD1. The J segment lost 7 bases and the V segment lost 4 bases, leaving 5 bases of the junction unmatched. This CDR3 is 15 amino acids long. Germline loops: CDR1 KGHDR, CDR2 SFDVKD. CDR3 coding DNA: TGTGCCACCAGTGACGCCGGACAGGGGGTCGGGGAGCTGTTTTTT. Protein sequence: CATSDAGQGVGELFF.

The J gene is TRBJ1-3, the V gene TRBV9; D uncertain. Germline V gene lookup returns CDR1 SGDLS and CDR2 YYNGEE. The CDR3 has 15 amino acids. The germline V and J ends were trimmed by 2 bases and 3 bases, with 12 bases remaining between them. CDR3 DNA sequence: TGTGCCAGCAGCGTGACTGCGGTTGGTGGAAACACCATATATTTT. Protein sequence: CASSVTAVGGNTIYF.

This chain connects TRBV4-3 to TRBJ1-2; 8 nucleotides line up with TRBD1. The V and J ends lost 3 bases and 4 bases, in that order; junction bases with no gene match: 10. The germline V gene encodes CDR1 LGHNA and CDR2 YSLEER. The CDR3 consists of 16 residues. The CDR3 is CASSQDVQGAGYGYTF. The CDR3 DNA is TGCGCCAGCAGCCAGGATGTTCAGGGGGCTGGCTATGGCTACACCTTC.

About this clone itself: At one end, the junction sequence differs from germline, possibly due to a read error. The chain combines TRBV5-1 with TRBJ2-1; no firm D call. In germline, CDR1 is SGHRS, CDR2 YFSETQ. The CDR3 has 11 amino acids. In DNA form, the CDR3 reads TGCGCCAGCAGGAATGATGGCGGTTCGGTCTTC. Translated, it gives CASRNDGGSVF.

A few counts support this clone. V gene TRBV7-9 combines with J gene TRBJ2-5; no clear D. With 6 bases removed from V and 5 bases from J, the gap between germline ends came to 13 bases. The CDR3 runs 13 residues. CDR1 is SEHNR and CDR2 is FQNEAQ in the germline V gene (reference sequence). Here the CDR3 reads CASRLPPGETQYF. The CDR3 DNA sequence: TGTGCCAGCAGACTACCGCCCGGGGAGACCCAGTACTTC.

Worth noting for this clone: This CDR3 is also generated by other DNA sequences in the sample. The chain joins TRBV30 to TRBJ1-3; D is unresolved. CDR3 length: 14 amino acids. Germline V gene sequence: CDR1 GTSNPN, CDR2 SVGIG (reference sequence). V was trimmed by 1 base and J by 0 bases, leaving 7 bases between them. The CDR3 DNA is TGTGCCTGGAGTGGTATGAGCTCTGGAAACACCATATATTTT. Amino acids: CAWSGMSSGNTIYF. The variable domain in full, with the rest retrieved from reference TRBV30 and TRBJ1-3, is SQTIHQWPATLVQPVGSPLSLECTVEGTSNPNLYWYRQAAGRGLQLLFYSVGIGQISSEVPQNLSASRPQDRQFILSSKKLLLSDSGFYLCAWSGMSSGNTIYFGEGSWLTVV.

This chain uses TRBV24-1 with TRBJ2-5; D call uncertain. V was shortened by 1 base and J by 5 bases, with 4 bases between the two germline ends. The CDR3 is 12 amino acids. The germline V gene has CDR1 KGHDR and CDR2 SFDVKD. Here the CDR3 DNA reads TGTGCCACCAGTGATTTCGTTGAGACCCAGTACTTC. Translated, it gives CATSDFVETQYF.

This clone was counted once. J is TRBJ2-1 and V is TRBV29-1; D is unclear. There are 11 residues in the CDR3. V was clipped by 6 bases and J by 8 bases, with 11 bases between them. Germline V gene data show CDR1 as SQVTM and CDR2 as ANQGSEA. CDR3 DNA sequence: TGCAGCGTAGAAATTGGCTATGAGCAGTTCTTC. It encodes CSVEIGYEQFF.

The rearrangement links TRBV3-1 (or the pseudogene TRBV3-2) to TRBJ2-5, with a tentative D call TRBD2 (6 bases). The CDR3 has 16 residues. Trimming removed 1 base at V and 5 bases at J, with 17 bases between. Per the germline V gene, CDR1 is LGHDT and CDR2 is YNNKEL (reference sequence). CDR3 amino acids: CASSQVFSGGGETQYF. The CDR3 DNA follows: TGTGCCAGCAGCCAAGTCTTCTCGGGTGGGGGGGAGACCCAGTACTTC.

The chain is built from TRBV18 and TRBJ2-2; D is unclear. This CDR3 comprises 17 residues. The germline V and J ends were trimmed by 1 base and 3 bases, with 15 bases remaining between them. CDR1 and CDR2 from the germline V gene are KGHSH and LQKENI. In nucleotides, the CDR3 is TGTGCCAGCTCACCACAACAAACAGCTATGGACACCGGGGAGCTGTTTTTT. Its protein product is CASSPQQTAMDTGELFF.

CDR3 sequence reads: CSVERSLYNEQFF. Written as DNA, the CDR3 is TGCAGCGTTGAAAGATCCCTATACAATGAGCAGTTCTTC. The chain is built from TRBV29-1 and TRBJ2-1; no reliable D call. The CDR3 has 13 amino acids. Germline values: CDR1 SQVTM, CDR2 ANQGSEA. Trimming pared 2 bases from V and 4 bases from J, leaving 9 bases between.

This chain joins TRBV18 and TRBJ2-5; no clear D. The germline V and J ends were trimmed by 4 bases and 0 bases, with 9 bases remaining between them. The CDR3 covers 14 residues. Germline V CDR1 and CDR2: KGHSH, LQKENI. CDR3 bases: TGTGCCAGCTCACGGCTAGGTTACCAAGAGACCCAGTACTTC. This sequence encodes CASSRLGYQETQYF.